These 3 T cell receptor beta chains were sequenced from one sample in a study of early T cells in non-severe SARS-CoV-2 infection. TCRdb processed the 5' RACE reads anew with MiXCR; each CDR3 protein has one entry. The table has more than 65,000 distinct CDR3 sequences, roughly 4.9% seen once; the top ten hold 3% to 4.5%. The sequencing used whole blood, collected at baseline. Every receptor here comes from an adult who was a healthcare worker with PCR-confirmed SARS-CoV-2 infection or an uninfected control (not recorded which). The donor label of this sample is uncertain.

Only a few counts were recorded for this clonotype. Relative to the germline gene, one junction end is altered; a read error may explain this. The rearrangement joins TRBV7-7 to TRBJ2-2; possibly TRBD2 for D (6 bases). The CDR3 contains 14 residues. Germline V lookup: CDR1 SSHAT, CDR2 FNYEAQ (reference sequence). The CDR3, as DNA: TGTGCTAGCAGCCCGGGACTCCCCGCCGGGGAGCTGTTTTTT. This codes for CASSPGLPAGELFF.

In its sample, this clonotype was seen many times. The V call is TRBV6-2 or TRBV6-3, the J call TRBJ2-2; 7 bases fit TRBD1. CDR3 length equals 14 residues. Trimming took 8 bases from V and 7 from J; bases not matched to a gene: 10. Germline CDR1 is MNHEY and CDR2 is SVGEGT. CDR3 in DNA: TGTGCCAGCTGGGGGACAGTCGAGATCGGGGAGCTGTTTTTT. Encoded protein: CASWGTVEIGELFF.

On this clonotype itself: Since a much larger clone is just one base distant, this may be a read error. The chain recombines TRBV7-2 with TRBJ1-2; 7 nucleotides match TRBD1. Trimming took 5 bases from V and 6 from J; bases not matched to a gene: 12. The CDR3 is made up of 15 amino acids. The V gene's germline CDR1 is SGHTA and CDR2 FQGNSA. CDR3 nucleotides: TGTGCCAGCAGCCCGCAAGTGACAGGGAACAATGGCTACACCTTC. Residues: CASSPQVTGNNGYTF.